This T cell receptor (beta chain) was found in a study of cytomegalovirus exposure and HLA in healthy donors. PCR primers comprised 60 Vbeta and 13 Jbeta primers. TCRdb's table, derived via immunoSEQ multiplex PCR, lists solely in-frame clones and lacks some. Of 150,000 to 200,000 clones listed, around 75% are singletons. The CDR3 sequence is 15 residues long. Germline V CDR1 and CDR2: SEHNR, FQNEAQ (reference sequence). V was pared by 2 bases and J by 0 bases, with 10 bases between. The TCR sequence derives from a woman between 45 and 60 years old in good health and CMV-seropositive. This chain connects TRBV7-9 to TRBJ1-1; no definite D call. The sequenced sample was PBMCs. CDR3 protein: CASSLNTQMNTEAFF. For the CDR3, the DNA is TGTGCCAGCAGCTTAAACACCCAGATGAACACTGAAGCTTTCTTT.